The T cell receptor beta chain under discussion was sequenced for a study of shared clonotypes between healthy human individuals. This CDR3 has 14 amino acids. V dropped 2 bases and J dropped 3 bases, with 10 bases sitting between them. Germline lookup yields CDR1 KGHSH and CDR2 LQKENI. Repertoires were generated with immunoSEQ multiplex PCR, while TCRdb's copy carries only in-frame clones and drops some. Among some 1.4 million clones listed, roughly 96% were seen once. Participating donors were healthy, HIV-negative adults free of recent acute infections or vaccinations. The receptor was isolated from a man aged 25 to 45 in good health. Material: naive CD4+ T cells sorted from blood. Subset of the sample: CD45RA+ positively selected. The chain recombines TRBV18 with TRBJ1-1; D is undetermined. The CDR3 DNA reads TGTGCCAGCTCACCAAGTTATCGCGACACTGAAGCTTTCTTT. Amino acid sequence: CASSPSYRDTEAFF.